This entry concerns a single T cell receptor beta chain. Its antigen is currently unknown. Researchers took blood at baseline, on cycle 4 day 1, and on cycle 7 day 1. This entry comes from a study of OX40 agonist ivuxolimab in advanced cancers. The CDR3 is 12 amino acids. CDR1 WNHNN and CDR2 SYGVQD come from the germline V gene (reference sequence). Trimming took 6 bases from V and 7 from J, leaving 13 bases between them. Libraries were prepared by immunoSEQ multiplex PCR; TCRdb keeps only in-frame clonotypes and omits some of them. This sample yields 90,000 or so clones, of which about 91% are seen a single time; 2% to 3% belongs to the top ten. Study observations and caveats: CD8+ T cells averaged more expanded clones than CD4+. The work left the antigen specificity of expanded peripheral T cells undetermined.

This receptor was identified in an adult with an advanced solid tumor such as melanoma, head and neck, liver or kidney cancer. The sample consisted of CD4+ or CD8+ T cells sorted from blood, taken in a trial of the OX40 agonist ivuxolimab. J is TRBJ2-7 and V is TRBV10-1; D is ambiguous. The CDR3 nucleotides read TGCGCCAGCAGCCTCCCCCTGGGTGAGCAGTACTTC. Translation gives CASSLPLGEQYF.